Listed below are T cell receptor beta chains from one sample, sequenced in a study of technical replicates of blood from a handful of donors. Sequencing was performed with immunoSEQ multiplex PCR; in TCRdb, only in-frame clones are kept and a portion is missing. The sample shows some 80,000 clones, roughly 94% of them seen only once. Input material: T cells isolated from PBMCs. These receptors originate from a human donor in good health. Each CDR3 is given with its conserved first and last residue. Fields, in order: J gene, clone size, V gene, D gene, CDR3 protein, CDR3 DNA. The D gene is left open where the match is weak. Not every row has a clone size; where given, it reads once, few, many or a size class.

TRBJ1-1,.,TRBV5-4,TRBD1,CASSLDRGLTEAFF,TGTGCCAGCAGCTTGGACAGGGGGCTCACTGAAGCTTTCTTT
TRBJ2-1,.,TRBV19,.,CASMGPVSNEQFF,TGTGCCAGTATGGGGCCGGTTAGCAATGAGCAGTTCTTC
TRBJ2-7,.,TRBV7-2,.,CASSLDSLGAGEQYF,TGTGCCAGCAGCTTAGACTCCCTGGGGGCTGGCGAGCAGTACTTC
TRBJ2-1,.,TRBV4-1,.,CASSRRGRDEQFF,TGCGCCAGCAGCCGAAGAGGGCGAGATGAGCAGTTCTTC
TRBJ1-4,.,TRBV7-2,.,CASSPSRGEEKLFF,TGTGCCAGCAGCCCTTCGCGGGGCGAGGAAAAACTGTTTTTT
TRBJ1-5,.,TRBV30,.,CAWSLGVSNQPQHF,TGTGCCTGGAGTCTAGGGGTCTCGAACCAGCCCCAGCATTTT
TRBJ1-2,.,TRBV19,TRBD1,CASSITRTGVLRGYTF,TGTGCCAGTAGTATCACCCGGACAGGGGTATTGAGGGGCTACACCTTC
TRBJ2-1,.,TRBV4-3,TRBD1,CASSQEAGGEQFF,TGCGCCAGCAGCCAAGAAGCAGGGGGTGAGCAGTTCTTC
TRBJ2-7,.,TRBV2,.,CASSPWEYEQYF,TGTGCCAGCTCCCCGTGGGAGTACGAGCAGTACTTC
TRBJ1-1,.,TRBV6-6,.,CASSYGIGGGTEAFF,TGTGCCAGCAGTTACGGGATCGGGGGGGGCACTGAAGCTTTCTTT
TRBJ2-3,.,TRBV5-1,TRBD2,CASSPNRLAASTDTQYF,TGCGCCAGCAGCCCAAATAGACTAGCGGCTAGCACAGATACGCAGTATTTT
TRBJ2-3,.,TRBV4-2,.,CASSQVQLSSTDTQYF,TGTGCCAGCAGCCAAGTGCAACTATCTAGCACAGATACGCAGTATTTT
TRBJ2-5,.,TRBV19,TRBD2,CASSMGTSGETQYF,TGTGCCAGTAGTATGGGGACTAGCGGTGAGACCCAGTACTTC
TRBJ1-2,.,TRBV28,.,CASSYSILYGYTF,TGTGCCAGCAGTTACTCGATACTCTATGGCTACACCTTC
TRBJ2-5,.,TRBV6-5,TRBD1,CASSYDREETQYF,TGTGCCAGCAGTTACGACAGGGAAGAGACCCAGTACTTC
TRBJ2-6,.,TRBV7-6,TRBD2,CASSPYGQLLADSLSGANVLTF,TGTGCCAGCAGCCCCTACGGACAATTACTAGCGGATTCTCTCTCTGGGGCCAACGTCCTGACTTTC
TRBJ2-5,.,TRBV30,.,CAWSVHFGETQYF,TGTGCCTGGAGTGTGCATTTCGGAGAGACCCAGTACTTC
TRBJ2-2,once,TRBV7-8,.,CASSFFSVRALNTGELFF,TGTGCCAGCAGCTTCTTTTCAGTCAGGGCCCTGAACACCGGGGAGCTGTTTTTT
TRBJ2-5,.,TRBV15,.,CATSSAVRQETQYF,TGTGCCACCAGCTCGGCGGTACGCCAAGAGACCCAGTACTTC
TRBJ2-3,.,TRBV7-2,.,CASSLGTTSTDTQYF,TGTGCCAGCAGCTTAGGCACCACTAGCACAGATACGCAGTATTTT
TRBJ1-5,.,TRBV9,.,CASSVAGLGHQPQHF,TGTGCCAGCAGCGTAGCAGGGCTGGGGCATCAGCCCCAGCATTTT
TRBJ1-2,.,TRBV6-1,.,CASSVSRGLGGYTF,TGTGCCAGCAGTGTCTCTAGGGGATTAGGAGGCTACACCTTC
TRBJ1-1,.,TRBV5-1,.,CASSQARAPNTEAFF,TGCGCCAGCAGCCAGGCCAGGGCTCCGAACACTGAAGCTTTCTTT
TRBJ2-5,once,TRBV10-3,TRBD1,CAISDPGDSQETQYF,TGTGCCATCAGTGACCCTGGGGACAGTCAAGAGACCCAGTACTTC
TRBJ2-7,.,TRBV6-6,.,CASSYSGSYEQYF,TGTGCCAGCAGTTACTCGGGGAGTTACGAGCAGTACTTC
TRBJ2-3,.,TRBV6-1,TRBD1,CASVEQGFGDTQYF,TGTGCCAGTGTGGAACAGGGGTTTGGAGATACGCAGTATTTT
TRBJ2-1,.,TRBV10-3,.,CALGSGDNEQFF,TGTGCCCTGGGGTCAGGGGACAATGAGCAGTTCTTC
TRBJ1-1,.,TRBV2,TRBD1,CASTNPGGTEAFF,TGTGCCAGCACTAATCCAGGGGGTACTGAAGCTTTCTTT
TRBJ2-1,.,TRBV27,.,CASSPPKRAYNEQFF,TGTGCCAGCAGTCCCCCTAAGAGGGCGTACAATGAGCAGTTCTTC
TRBJ2-7,.,TRBV7-3,TRBD1,CASSLRVSFWGQGDGRGSEEQYF,TGTGCCAGCAGCTTAAGGGTTTCGTTTTGGGGACAGGGTGACGGGAGAGGGTCGGAAGAGCAGTACTTC
TRBJ1-1,.,TRBV19,.,CASSIGRGISSTEAFF,TGTGCCAGTAGTATTGGCAGGGGAATCAGTAGCACTGAAGCTTTCTTT